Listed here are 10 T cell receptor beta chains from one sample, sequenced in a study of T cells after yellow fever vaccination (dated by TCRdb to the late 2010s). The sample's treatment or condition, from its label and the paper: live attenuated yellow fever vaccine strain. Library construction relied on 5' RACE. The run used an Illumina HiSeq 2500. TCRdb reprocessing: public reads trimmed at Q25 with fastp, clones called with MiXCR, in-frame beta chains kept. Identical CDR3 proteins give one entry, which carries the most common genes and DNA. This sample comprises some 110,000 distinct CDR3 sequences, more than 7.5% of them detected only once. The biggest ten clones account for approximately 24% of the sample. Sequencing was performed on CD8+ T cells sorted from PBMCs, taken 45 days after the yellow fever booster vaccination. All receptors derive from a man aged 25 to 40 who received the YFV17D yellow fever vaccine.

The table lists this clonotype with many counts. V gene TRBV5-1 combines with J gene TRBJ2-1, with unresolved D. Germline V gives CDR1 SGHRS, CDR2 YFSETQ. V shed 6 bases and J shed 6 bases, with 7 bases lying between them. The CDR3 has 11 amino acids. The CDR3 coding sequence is TGCGCCAGCACCGGGTCCAATGAGCAGTTCTTC. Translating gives CASTGSNEQFF.

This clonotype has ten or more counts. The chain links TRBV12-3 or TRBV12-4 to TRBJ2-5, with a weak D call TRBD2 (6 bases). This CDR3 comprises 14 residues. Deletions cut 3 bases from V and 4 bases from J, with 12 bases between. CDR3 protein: CASSFGGGGETQYF. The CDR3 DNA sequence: TGTGCCAGCAGTTTTGGGGGAGGTGGAGAGACCCAGTACTTC.

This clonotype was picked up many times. The CDR3 DNA sequence: TGTGCCACCAGTGATGGGTCCAGTAATGGCTACACCTTC. Protein sequence: CATSDGSSNGYTF. The rearrangement joins TRBV24-1 to TRBJ1-2, with no clear D. The germline V and J ends were trimmed by 3 bases and 6 bases, with 10 bases remaining between them. The CDR3 extends over 13 amino acids. Germline V gives CDR1 KGHDR, CDR2 SFDVKD.

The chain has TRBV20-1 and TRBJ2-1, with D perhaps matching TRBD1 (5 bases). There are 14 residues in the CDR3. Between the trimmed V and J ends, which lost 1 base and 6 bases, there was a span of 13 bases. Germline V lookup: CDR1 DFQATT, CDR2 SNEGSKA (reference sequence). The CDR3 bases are TGCAGTGCTAGAGCCCCCGGTAGGGGCAATGAGCAGTTCTTC. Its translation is CSARAPGRGNEQFF.

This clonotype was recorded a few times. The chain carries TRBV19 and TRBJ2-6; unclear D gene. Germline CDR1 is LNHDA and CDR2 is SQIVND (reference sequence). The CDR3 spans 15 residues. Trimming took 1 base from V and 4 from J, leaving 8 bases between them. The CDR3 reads CASSIVARGANVLTF. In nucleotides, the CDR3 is TGTGCCAGTAGTATAGTTGCGCGGGGGGCCAACGTCCTGACTTTC.

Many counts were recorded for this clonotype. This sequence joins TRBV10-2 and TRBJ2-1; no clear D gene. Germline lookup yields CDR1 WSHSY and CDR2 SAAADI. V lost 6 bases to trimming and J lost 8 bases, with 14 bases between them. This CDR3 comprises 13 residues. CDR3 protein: CASSQTMMDEQFF. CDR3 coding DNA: TGCGCCAGCAGCCAAACTATGATGGATGAGCAGTTCTTC.

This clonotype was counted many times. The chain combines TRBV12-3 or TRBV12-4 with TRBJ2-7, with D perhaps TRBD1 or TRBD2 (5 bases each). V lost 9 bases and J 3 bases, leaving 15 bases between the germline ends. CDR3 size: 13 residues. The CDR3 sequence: CASRGSANYEQYF. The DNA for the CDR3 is TGTGCCAGTCGGGGCTCGGCTAACTACGAGCAGTACTTC.

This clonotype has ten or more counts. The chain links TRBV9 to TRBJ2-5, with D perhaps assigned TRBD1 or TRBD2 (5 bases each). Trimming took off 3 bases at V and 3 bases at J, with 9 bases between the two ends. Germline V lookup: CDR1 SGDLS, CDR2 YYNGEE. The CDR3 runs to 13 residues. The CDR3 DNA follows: TGTGCCAGCAGCGCTTGGGACGAAGAGACCCAGTACTTC. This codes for CASSAWDEETQYF.

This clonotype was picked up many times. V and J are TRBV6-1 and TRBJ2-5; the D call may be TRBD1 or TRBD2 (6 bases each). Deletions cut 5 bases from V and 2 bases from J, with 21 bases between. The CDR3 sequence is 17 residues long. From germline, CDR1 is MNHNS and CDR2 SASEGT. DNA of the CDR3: TGTGCCAGCAGTCGCTATTCAACGACGGGGGCGCAAGAGACCCAGTACTTC. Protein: CASSRYSTTGAQETQYF.

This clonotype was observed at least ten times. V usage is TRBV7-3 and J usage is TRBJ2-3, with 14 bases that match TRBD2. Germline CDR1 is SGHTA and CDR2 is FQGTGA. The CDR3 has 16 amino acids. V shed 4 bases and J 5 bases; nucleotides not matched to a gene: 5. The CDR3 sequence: CASSSTSGRAGDTQYF. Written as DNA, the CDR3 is TGTGCCAGCAGCTCGACTAGCGGGAGGGCCGGAGATACGCAGTATTTT.